The 8 T cell receptor beta chains below were found in one sample sequenced in a study of OX40 agonist ivuxolimab in advanced cancers. Assay used: immunoSEQ multiplex PCR; TCRdb lists only in-frame clones, some missing. The sample has 60,000 or so clones, approximately 87% seen once; the top ten hold about 5.1%. Source: CD4+ or CD8+ T cells sorted from blood, taken in a trial of the OX40 agonist ivuxolimab. The source of these receptors is an adult with an advanced solid tumor such as melanoma, head and neck, liver or kidney cancer.

The V and J genes are TRBV28 and TRBJ1-5; D may be TRBD1 (6 bases). V lost 2 bases, J lost 5 bases, and 22 bases lay in between. Germline V gene data show CDR1 as MDHEN and CDR2 as SYDVKM. The CDR3 consists of 18 residues. The CDR3 sequence: CASSLRGKGGFSDQPQHF. The CDR3 nucleotides are TGTGCCAGCAGTTTAAGGGGGAAGGGAGGCTTTTCCGATCAGCCCCAGCATTTT.

The V call is TRBV4-1, the J call TRBJ2-5, with 15 bases that match TRBD2. This CDR3 region has 18 residues. V dropped 1 base and J dropped 2; count of bases not matched to a gene: 5. The germline V gene encodes CDR1 MGHRA and CDR2 YSYEKL. The CDR3 DNA sequence: TGCGCCAGCAGCCAAGCGAGAGGGACTAGCGGGGGGCAAGAGACCCAGTACTTC. Protein sequence: CASSQARGTSGGQETQYF.

The chain has TRBV19 and TRBJ2-3; D unresolved. The CDR3 has 14 residues. The germline V gene has CDR1 LNHDA and CDR2 SQIVND (reference sequence). The germline V and J ends were trimmed by 1 base and 2 bases, with 7 bases remaining between them. The CDR3 is CASSIVSDTDTQYF. CDR3 nucleotides: TGTGCCAGTAGTATAGTGTCGGACACAGATACGCAGTATTTT. Drawing the rest from reference TRBV19 and TRBJ2-3, the complete variable domain is DGGITQSPKYLFRKEGQNVTLSCEQNLNHDAMYWYRQDPGQGLRLIYYSQIVNDFQKGDIAEGYSVSREKKESFPLTVTSAQKNPTAFYLCASSIVSDTDTQYFGPGTRLTVL.

CDR3 sequence: CASSYSEETQYF. The DNA of the CDR3 is TGTGCCAGCAGTTACTCGGAGGAGACCCAGTACTTC. This chain links TRBV6-6 with TRBJ2-5, with D unclear. Germline lookup yields CDR1 MNHNY and CDR2 SVGAGI (reference sequence). The CDR3 spans 12 residues. The V gene lost 0 bases and the J gene lost 5 bases, with 4 bases spanning the gap.

This clone came up a few times. The chain combines TRBV29-1 with TRBJ2-1; D remains unclear. The CDR3 spans 11 residues. Deletions cut 4 bases from V and 4 bases from J, with 5 bases between. Per germline, CDR1 SQVTM and CDR2 ANQGSEA. The DNA of the CDR3 is TGCAGCGTTGTTGTTTACAATGAGCAGTTCTTC. It is translated as CSVVVYNEQFF.

The chain has TRBV12-5 and TRBJ1-5; D is undetermined. The germline V gene encodes CDR1 LGHNT and CDR2 FRNRAP. Trimming took off 7 bases at V and 9 bases at J, with 13 bases between the two ends. This CDR3 has 12 residues. The CDR3 bases are TGTGCTAGTGCCCCCGGGCCCGGGCCCCAGCATTTT. Its translation is CASAPGPGPQHF.

The chain combines TRBV2 with TRBJ1-6; TRBD1 might be the D (6 bases). The CDR3 sequence is 13 residues long. From germline, CDR1 is SNHLY and CDR2 FYNNEI. The V end lost 5 bases, the J end lost 14 bases, and 16 bases lay between the germline ends. Here the CDR3 DNA reads TGTGCCAGCAGTTTTAAACCTACAGGGTCCCTCCACTTT. Amino acids: CASSFKPTGSLHF.

This chain links TRBV10-2 with TRBJ2-1; 12 positions agree with TRBD2. The germline gives CDR1 WSHSY, CDR2 SAAADI. V shed 5 bases and J 15 bases; nucleotides not matched to a gene: 8. The CDR3 runs to 13 residues. The CDR3 sequence is CASSPTSGGSGFF. In nucleotides, the CDR3 is TGCGCCAGCAGTCCGACTAGCGGGGGCTCAGGGTTCTTC.